The rows below give T cell receptor beta chains drawn from one sample of a study of T cells in Graves' hyperthyroidism and ophthalmopathy. MiXCR, applied by TCRdb to the multiplex PCR reads, yields one record per CDR3 protein. Of 300,000 to 400,000 distinct CDR3 sequences in the sample, less than 20% are singletons; the top ten hold 35% to 45%. Material for sequencing was blood. The receptor set was obtained from a young man with Graves' ophthalmopathy. Both conserved end residues are part of each CDR3. A D gene is named only where the DNA matches it firmly. Rows may omit the clone size; those that give it use once, few, many or a size class.

size	J	V	D	CDR3	DNA
many	TRBJ2-3	TRBV3-1	TRBD1	CASSQDPRDRVSDTQYF	TGTGCCAGCAGCCAAGATCCTCGGGACAGGGTTTCAGATACGCAGTATTTT
once	TRBJ2-7	TRBV6-1	NA	CASIGQNTYEQYF	TGTGCCAGCATAGGACAGAACACCTACGAGCAGTACTTC
many	TRBJ2-2	TRBV7-9	NA	CASSPRQVIGELFF	TGTGCCAGCAGCCCGCGACAGGTCATCGGGGAGCTGTTTTTT
once	TRBJ2-1	TRBV9	TRBD2	CASSLGSGGDEQFF	TGTGCCAGCAGCCTGGGCAGCGGGGGGGATGAGCAGTTCTTC
few	TRBJ2-2	TRBV20-1	TRBD2	CSASLLAGNTGELFF	TGCAGTGCTAGTCTGCTAGCGGGGAACACCGGGGAGCTGTTTTTT
many	TRBJ1-3	TRBV7-9	NA	CASSLGHSGNTIYF	TGTGCCAGCAGCTTAGGACACTCTGGAAACACCATATATTTT
many	TRBJ1-1	TRBV27	NA	CASSSLVNTEAFF	TGTGCCAGCAGTAGTTTAGTGAACACTGAAGCTTTCTTT
few	TRBJ1-5	TRBV6-5	NA	CASSYGMRGGRRDSNQPQHF	TGTGCCAGCAGTTACGGGATGCGGGGAGGGAGGCGGGATAGCAATCAGCCCCAGCATTTT
NA	TRBJ2-2	TRBV2	NA	CASTFSGGGTGELFF	TGTGCCAGCACCTTCAGCGGAGGGGGGACCGGGGAGCTGTTTTTT
NA	TRBJ2-2	TRBV6-2/TRBV6-3	TRBD1	CASSDSQGANTGELFF	TGTGCCAGCAGTGACTCACAGGGGGCGAACACCGGGGAGCTGTTTTTT
many	TRBJ2-5	TRBV12-3/TRBV12-4	TRBD2	CASSLVAGEETQYF	TGTGCCAGCAGCCTTGTGGCGGGGGAGGAGACCCAGTACTTC
many	TRBJ1-2	TRBV3-1	NA	CASSQDTTGYGYTF	TGTGCCAGCAGCCAAGATACGACAGGTTATGGCTACACCTTC
many	TRBJ2-1	TRBV5-1	TRBD2	CASSFLAGSSYNEQFF	TGCGCCAGCAGCTTTCTAGCGGGTTCCTCCTACAATGAGCAGTTCTTC
NA	TRBJ2-2	TRBV5-1	NA	CASSQDQEAGELFF	TGCGCCAGCAGCCAAGACCAAGAGGCCGGGGAGCTGTTTTTT
few	TRBJ2-5	TRBV7-6	TRBD2	CASSSYGSGGPETQYF	TGTGCCAGCAGCTCCTACGGAAGCGGGGGCCCAGAGACCCAGTACTTC
few	TRBJ2-7	TRBV6-1	NA	CAAYDRRSYEQYF	TGTGCCGCCTATGACAGGAGGTCCTACGAGCAGTACTTC
many	TRBJ2-1	TRBV7-8	TRBD2	CASSLVLAGGPAYNEQFF	TGTGCCAGCAGCTTAGTTTTAGCGGGGGGCCCCGCCTACAATGAGCAGTTCTTC
many	TRBJ1-1	TRBV28	NA	CASSSPRDIRPDTEAFF	TGTGCCAGCAGTTCCCCCCGGGACATAAGGCCGGACACTGAAGCTTTCTTT
many	TRBJ2-5	TRBV3-1	NA	CASSQDGETQYF	TGTGCCAGCAGCCAAGATGGGGAGACCCAGTACTTC
many	TRBJ2-3	TRBV5-1	NA	CASSSPFEGTVTDTQYF	TGCGCCAGCAGCTCCCCATTCGAGGGCACTGTCACAGATACGCAGTATTTT
NA	TRBJ1-4	TRBV2	TRBD1	CARTTGFWSTNEKLFF	TGTGCCCGTACGACAGGGTTTTGGTCAACTAATGAAAAACTGTTTTTT
NA	TRBJ2-3	TRBV12-3/TRBV12-4	NA	CASSDSGPTDTQYF	TGTGCCAGCAGTGACTCAGGGCCCACAGATACGCAGTATTTT
many	TRBJ2-7	TRBV27	TRBD2	CASSSIGLAVYEQYF	TGTGCCAGCAGTTCAATTGGACTAGCGGTGTACGAGCAGTACTTC
NA	TRBJ1-2	TRBV6-1	TRBD1	CASSLFTRDSYGYTF	TGTGCCAGCAGCCTCTTTACCCGGGACAGCTATGGCTACACCTTC
few	TRBJ2-3	TRBV6-1	NA	CASSSLATQYF	TGTGCCAGCAGTTCACTAGCTACGCAGTATTTT
many	TRBJ1-2	TRBV18	NA	CASSPARDNYGYTF	TGTGCCAGCTCACCAGCGAGGGACAACTATGGCTACACCTTC
many	TRBJ2-1	TRBV11-1	NA	CASRRSDNEQFF	TGTGCCAGCCGCCGATCAGACAATGAGCAGTTCTTC
many	TRBJ2-3	TRBV20-1	NA	CSAHKGQKDTNTQYF	TGCAGTGCTCATAAAGGACAGAAAGACACGAATACGCAGTATTTT
NA	TRBJ1-3	TRBV28	NA	CASSLFLSGWTGFGNTIYF	NA
few	TRBJ2-1	TRBV7-9	NA	CASSLTFLGNHEQFF	TGTGCCAGCAGCTTAACTTTTTTAGGGAACCATGAGCAGTTCTTC
NA	TRBJ1-2	TRBV24-1	NA	CATSAPNPGDGDYGYTF	TGTGCCACCAGTGCCCCTAACCCCGGGGACGGAGACTATGGCTACACCTTC
many	TRBJ1-2	TRBV5-6	NA	CASSLAEAGTYGYTF	TGTGCCAGCAGCTTGGCCGAGGCAGGAACTTATGGCTACACCTTC
NA	TRBJ2-1	TRBV2	TRBD2	CASSGLAGAYNEQFF	TGTGCCAGCAGTGGCCTAGCGGGAGCCTACAATGAGCAGTTCTTC
once	TRBJ1-4	TRBV5-1	TRBD1	CASSSPRQGQKLFF	TGCGCCAGCAGCTCTCCTCGACAGGGGCAAAAACTGTTTTTT
many	TRBJ1-1	TRBV5-1	NA	CASSANTEAFF	TGTGCCAGCAGTGCGAACACTGAAGCTTTCTTT
many	TRBJ2-7	TRBV3-1	NA	CASSQDSRQGEYF	TGTGCCAGCAGCCAAGATAGTAGGCAGGGAGAGTACTTC
NA	TRBJ2-3	TRBV19	NA	CASSMTPRGSSDTQYF	TGTGCCAGTAGTATGACGCCCAGGGGTTCGTCAGATACGCAGTATTTT
NA	TRBJ1-1	TRBV4-2	TRBD1	CASSQDRTGTVVFTEAFF	TGTGCCAGCAGCCAAGATCGGACAGGGACGGTTGTATTCACTGAAGCTTTCTTT
few	TRBJ2-1	TRBV12-3/TRBV12-4	NA	CASSLWVSEQFF	TGTGCCAGCAGTTTATGGGTCTCTGAGCAGTTCTTC
many	TRBJ1-2	TRBV3-1	NA	CASSQTDNNYGYTF	TGTGCCAGCAGCCAGACAGACAACAACTATGGCTACACCTTC
many	TRBJ1-4	TRBV13	NA	CASSSSGGAGKLFF	TGTGCCAGCAGCTCCTCCGGGGGGGCCGGGAAACTGTTTTTT
NA	TRBJ2-5	TRBV19	NA	CASNRKGQETQYF	TGTGCCAGTAATCGGAAGGGCCAAGAGACCCAGTACTTC
many	TRBJ1-1	TRBV2	TRBD1	CASSSRDRGRVNTEAFF	TGTGCCAGCAGTTCCCGGGACAGGGGGCGGGTGAACACTGAAGCTTTCTTT
few	TRBJ2-7	TRBV6-2/TRBV6-3	TRBD2	CASSSVLAGEYYEQYF	TGTGCCAGCAGTTCGGTTCTAGCGGGGGAATACTACGAGCAGTACTTC
NA	TRBJ1-2	TRBV5-6	NA	CASSLVRNHGYTF	TGTGCCAGCAGCTTGGTCAGGAACCATGGCTACACCTTC
NA	TRBJ2-1	TRBV7-6	TRBD1	CASSSRTGGTGNEQFF	TGTGCCAGCAGCTCACGGACAGGGGGCACTGGCAATGAGCAGTTCTTC
NA	TRBJ2-4	TRBV2	NA	CASRKRDTHGIQYF	TGTGCCAGCAGGAAAAGGGACACCCATGGCATTCAGTACTTC
few	TRBJ1-2	TRBV15	NA	CATSRDKAGGLYGYTF	TGTGCCACCAGCAGAGATAAGGCCGGGGGGCTCTATGGCTACACCTTC
few	TRBJ1-4	TRBV15	NA	CATRPRATNEKLFF	TGTGCCACGCGCCCAAGGGCAACTAATGAAAAACTGTTTTTT
NA	TRBJ2-7	TRBV4-1	NA	CASSQGMGSSFSDEQYF	TGCGCCAGCAGCCAAGGAATGGGGTCCAGTTTTTCCGACGAGCAGTACTTC
once	TRBJ1-1	TRBV5-1	NA	CASSLSPGNTGAFF	TGCGCCAGCAGCTTGTCTCCAGGGAACACTGGAGCTTTCTTT
many	TRBJ1-1	TRBV9	TRBD1	CASSVGPRGRTFF	TGTGCCAGCAGCGTAGGGCCCAGGGGGAGAACTTTCTTT
many	TRBJ1-6	TRBV3-1	NA	CASSQEVGGFGSPLHF	TGTGCCAGCAGCCAAGAAGTAGGGGGGTTTGGATCACCCCTCCACTTT
few	TRBJ2-4	TRBV6-1	TRBD2	CASSEYRGGNIQYF	TGTGCCAGCAGTGAATATCGGGGGGGAAACATTCAGTACTTC
few	TRBJ2-7	TRBV15	NA	CATSRDGRQAREQYF	TGTGCCACCAGCAGAGATGGAAGGCAGGCTCGGGAGCAGTACTTC
few	TRBJ2-3	TRBV9	TRBD2	CASSVRSGGANSISTDTQYF	TGTGCCAGCAGCGTTCGTAGCGGGGGGGCCAACTCGATAAGCACAGATACGCAGTATTTT
many	TRBJ1-1	TRBV6-1	NA	CASNPPRVNTEAFF	TGTGCCAGCAATCCGCCGCGGGTGAACACTGAAGCTTTCTTT